This T cell receptor beta chain derives from a study of CD8 T cells in ankylosing spondylitis listed by TCRdb under 2017. Study-wide context: The study profiled T cell receptor beta repertoires in healthy donors and ankylosing spondylitis patients to find disease-linked TCR variants. The full study cohort comprised approximately 23 ankylosing spondylitis patients and 110 or so healthy donors. Peripheral blood was sampled, and synovial fluid was also collected from ankylosing spondylitis patients. General conclusions and limits of the study: Some motif variants were previously reported in synovial fluid and blood of reactive arthritis patients, suggesting common disease-initiation mechanisms. A CD8+ phenotype was shown by the disease-linked clones, which were found at relatively low frequencies in peripheral blood. A TCR beta motif of 8 or 9 highly homologous amino acid variants appeared characteristic of blood from ankylosing spondylitis patients. Significant enrichment of the disease-linked clones was reported in matched synovial fluid samples from ankylosing spondylitis patients.

In this sample, this clonotype turned up many times. Its antigen specificity is not known. Within one base of it there is no much larger clone, and no base qualities were kept. This sample was sequenced with an Illumina HiSeq 2500. Quantitative 5'-RACE with molecular barcodes was the method used to prepare the TCR beta libraries. The published analysis was carried out like this. A new computational method based on a probabilistic model of VDJ rearrangement was used to identify disease-linked TCR variants. TCRdb handled the public reads itself, with Q25 trimming in fastp and clone calling in MiXCR, and kept productive beta chains. Rows are combined by CDR3 protein, so each entry shows the most common genes and DNA. The V and J calls, along with clone size, are taken from TCRdb and not from the paper's own processing. The sample table shows 700,000 to 850,000 distinct CDR3 sequences, and around 11% are seen once. Of the sample, roughly 0.51% is held by the ten largest clones.

The germline V gene yields MDHEN for CDR1 and SYDVKM for CDR2. At the junction V is shortened by 7 bases and J by 0 bases, with 13 bases in between. CDR3 length: 14 amino acids, cysteine to phenylalanine. Only the CDR3 region is kept as DNA, spanning 42 bases read in frame from base 1. This TCR came from a male donor with ankylosing spondylitis. The specimen sequenced was blood, either unsorted or a sorted T cell fraction (not recorded which). The receptor chain draws on TRBV28 and TRBJ2-7; the D gene is perhaps TRBD1, on 6 matching bases. The nucleotide sequence is given as TGTGCCAGCAAAAGGACAGCATTCTCCTACGAGCAGTACTTC. This codes for CASKRTAFSYEQYF.